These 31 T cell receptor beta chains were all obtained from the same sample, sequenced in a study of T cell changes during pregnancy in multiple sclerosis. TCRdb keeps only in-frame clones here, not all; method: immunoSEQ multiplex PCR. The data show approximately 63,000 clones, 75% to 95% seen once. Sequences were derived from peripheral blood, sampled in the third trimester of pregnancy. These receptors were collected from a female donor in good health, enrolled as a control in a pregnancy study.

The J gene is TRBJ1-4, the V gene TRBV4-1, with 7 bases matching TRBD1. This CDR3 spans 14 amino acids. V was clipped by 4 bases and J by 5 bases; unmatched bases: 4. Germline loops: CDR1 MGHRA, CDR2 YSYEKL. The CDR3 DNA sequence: TGCGCCAGCAGCCCGACAGGGATAAATGAAAAACTGTTTTTT. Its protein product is CASSPTGINEKLFF.

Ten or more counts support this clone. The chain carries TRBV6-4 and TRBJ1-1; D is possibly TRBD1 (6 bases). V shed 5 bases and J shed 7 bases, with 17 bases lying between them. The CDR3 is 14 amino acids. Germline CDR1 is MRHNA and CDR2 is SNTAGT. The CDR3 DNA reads TGTGCCAGCAGTCCTTCAGGGGAGAAGAATGAAGCTTTCTTT. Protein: CASSPSGEKNEAFF.

The DNA for the CDR3 is TGTGCCATAGGGACAGCTAACACCGGGGAGCTGTTTTTT. Translated: CAIGTANTGELFF. This sequence joins TRBV10-3 and TRBJ2-2; 7 bases agree with TRBD1. Germline values: CDR1 ENHRY, CDR2 SYGVKD. CDR3 size: 13 residues. V was pared by 9 bases and J by 2 bases, with 3 bases of the junction left unmatched.

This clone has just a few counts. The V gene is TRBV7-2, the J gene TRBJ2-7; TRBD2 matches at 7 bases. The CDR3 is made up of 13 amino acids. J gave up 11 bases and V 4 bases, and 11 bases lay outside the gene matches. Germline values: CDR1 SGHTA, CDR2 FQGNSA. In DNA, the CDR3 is TGTGCCAGCAGCTATCGGGGGGAGGGCCCGAAGTACTTC. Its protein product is CASSYRGEGPKYF.

The CDR3 sequence: CASTPRGAAEQFF. CDR3 bases: TGTGCCAGTACCCCCCGGGGGGCAGCCGAGCAGTTCTTC. V gene TRBV19 combines with J gene TRBJ2-1; a weak D match, TRBD2 (7 bases). Per germline, CDR1 LNHDA and CDR2 SQIVND (reference sequence). V shed 7 bases and J shed 10 bases, with 17 bases lying between them. The CDR3 is made up of 13 amino acids.

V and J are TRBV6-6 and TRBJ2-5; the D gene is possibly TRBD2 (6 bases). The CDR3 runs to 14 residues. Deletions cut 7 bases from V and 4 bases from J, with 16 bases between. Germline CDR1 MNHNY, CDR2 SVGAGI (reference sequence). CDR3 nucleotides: TGTGCCAGCACCGACTGGGGGGTCGCAGAGACCCAGTACTTC. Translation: CASTDWGVAETQYF.

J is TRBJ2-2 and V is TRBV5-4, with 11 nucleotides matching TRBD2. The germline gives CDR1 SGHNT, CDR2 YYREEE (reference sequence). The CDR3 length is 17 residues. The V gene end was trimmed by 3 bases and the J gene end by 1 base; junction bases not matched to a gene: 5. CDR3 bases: TGTGCCAGCAGCTCAGCCGGGACTAGCGGGAACACCGGGGAGCTGTTTTTT. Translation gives CASSSAGTSGNTGELFF.

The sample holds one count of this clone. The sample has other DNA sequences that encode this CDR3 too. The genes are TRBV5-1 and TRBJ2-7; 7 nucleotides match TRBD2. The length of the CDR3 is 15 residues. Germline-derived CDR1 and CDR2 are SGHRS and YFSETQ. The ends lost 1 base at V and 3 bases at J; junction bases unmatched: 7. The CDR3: CASSLRAGVSYEQYF. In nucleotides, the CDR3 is TGCGCCAGCAGCTTGCGTGCGGGAGTAAGCTACGAGCAGTACTTC.

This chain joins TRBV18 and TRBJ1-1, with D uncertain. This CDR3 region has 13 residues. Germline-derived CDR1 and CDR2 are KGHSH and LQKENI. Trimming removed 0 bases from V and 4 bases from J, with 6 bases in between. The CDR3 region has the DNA TGTGCCAGCTCACCACCCTTGAGCACTGAAGCTTTCTTT. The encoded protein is CASSPPLSTEAFF.

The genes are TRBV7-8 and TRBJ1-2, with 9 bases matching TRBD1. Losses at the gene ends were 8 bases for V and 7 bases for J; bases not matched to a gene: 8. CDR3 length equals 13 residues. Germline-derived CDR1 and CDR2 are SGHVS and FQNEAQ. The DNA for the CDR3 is TGTGCCAGCTATGGCCTGGGACAGGGTGGCTACACCTTC. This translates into CASYGLGQGGYTF. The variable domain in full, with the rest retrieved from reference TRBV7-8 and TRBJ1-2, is GAGVSQSPRYKVAKRGQDVALRCDPISGHVSLFWYQQALGQGPEFLTYFQNEAQLDKSGLPSDRFFAERPEGSVSTLKIQRTQQEDSAVYLCASYGLGQGGYTFGSGTRLTVV.

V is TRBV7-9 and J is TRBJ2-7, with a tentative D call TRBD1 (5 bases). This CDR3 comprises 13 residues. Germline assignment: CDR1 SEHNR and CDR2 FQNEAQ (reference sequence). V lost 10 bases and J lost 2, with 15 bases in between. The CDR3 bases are TGTGCCATCGAGGCAGGGCTTGCCTACGAGCAGTACTTC. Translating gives CAIEAGLAYEQYF.

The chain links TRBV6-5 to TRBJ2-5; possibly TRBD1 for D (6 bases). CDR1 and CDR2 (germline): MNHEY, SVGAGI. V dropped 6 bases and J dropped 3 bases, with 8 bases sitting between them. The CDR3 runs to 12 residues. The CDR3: CASRNREETQYF. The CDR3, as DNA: TGTGCCAGCAGGAACAGGGAAGAGACCCAGTACTTC.

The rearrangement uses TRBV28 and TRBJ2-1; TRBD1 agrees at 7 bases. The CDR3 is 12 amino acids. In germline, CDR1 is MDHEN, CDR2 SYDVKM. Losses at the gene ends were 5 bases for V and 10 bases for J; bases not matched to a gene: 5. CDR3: CASSPSTGEQFF. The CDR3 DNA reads TGTGCCAGCAGTCCCTCGACAGGGGAGCAGTTCTTC.

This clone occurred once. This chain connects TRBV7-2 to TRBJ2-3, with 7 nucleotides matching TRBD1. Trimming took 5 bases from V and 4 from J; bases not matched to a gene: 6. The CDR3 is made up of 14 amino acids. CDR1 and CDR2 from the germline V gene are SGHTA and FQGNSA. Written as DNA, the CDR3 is TGTGCCAGCAGCAAGCGAACAGGGGCAGATACGCAGTATTTT. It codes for CASSKRTGADTQYF.

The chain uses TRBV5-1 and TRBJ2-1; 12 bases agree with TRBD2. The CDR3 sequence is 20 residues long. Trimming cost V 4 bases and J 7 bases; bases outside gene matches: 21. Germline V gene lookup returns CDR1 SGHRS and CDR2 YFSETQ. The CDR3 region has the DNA TGCGCCAGCAGCCGGAGTACGGGACTAGCGGGCTCCTCCTGGGCAAATGAGCAGTTCTTC. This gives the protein CASSRSTGLAGSSWANEQFF.

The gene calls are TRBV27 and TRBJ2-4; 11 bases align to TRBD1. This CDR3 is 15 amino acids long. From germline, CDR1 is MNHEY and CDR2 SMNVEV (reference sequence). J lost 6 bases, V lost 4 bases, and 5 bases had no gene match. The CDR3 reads CASSSGQGDPNIQYF. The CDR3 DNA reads TGTGCCAGCAGTTCGGGACAGGGGGATCCAAACATTCAGTACTTC.

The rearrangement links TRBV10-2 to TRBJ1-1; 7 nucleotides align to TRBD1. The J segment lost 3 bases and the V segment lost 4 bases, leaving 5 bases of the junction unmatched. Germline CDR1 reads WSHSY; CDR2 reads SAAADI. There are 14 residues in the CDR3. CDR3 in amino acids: CASSVQGWDTEAFF. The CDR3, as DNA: TGCGCCAGCAGTGTACAGGGGTGGGACACTGAAGCTTTCTTT.

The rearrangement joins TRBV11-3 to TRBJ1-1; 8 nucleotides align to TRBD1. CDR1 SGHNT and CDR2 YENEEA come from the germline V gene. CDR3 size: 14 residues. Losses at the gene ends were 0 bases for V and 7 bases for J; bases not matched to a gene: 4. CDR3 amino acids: CASSLDRQGNEAFF. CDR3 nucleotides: TGTGCCAGCAGCTTAGATAGACAGGGGAATGAAGCTTTCTTT. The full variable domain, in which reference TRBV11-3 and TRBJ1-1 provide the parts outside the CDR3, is EAGVVQSPRYKIIEKKQPVAFWCNPISGHNTLYWYLQNLGQGPELLIRYENEEAVDDSQLPKDRFSAERLKGVDSTLKIQPAELGDSAVYLCASSLDRQGNEAFFGQGTRLTVV.

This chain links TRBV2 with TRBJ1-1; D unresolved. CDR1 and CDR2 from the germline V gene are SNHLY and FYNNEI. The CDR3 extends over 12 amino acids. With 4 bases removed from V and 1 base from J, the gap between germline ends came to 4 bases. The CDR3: CASSAGNTEAFF. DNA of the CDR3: TGTGCCAGCAGTGCAGGGAACACTGAAGCTTTCTTT.

CDR3: CASSLEHYEKLFF. The CDR3 coding sequence is TGTGCCAGCAGCTTAGAACATTATGAAAAACTGTTTTTT. The V and J genes are TRBV11-2 and TRBJ1-4; no definite D call. Trimming cost V 0 bases and J 6 bases, with 5 bases left between them. This CDR3 spans 13 amino acids. Germline values: CDR1 SGHAT, CDR2 FQNNGV.

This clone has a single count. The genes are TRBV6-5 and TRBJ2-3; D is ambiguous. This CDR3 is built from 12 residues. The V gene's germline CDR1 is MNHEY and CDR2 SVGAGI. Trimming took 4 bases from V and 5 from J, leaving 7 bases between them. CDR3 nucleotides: TGTGCCAGCAGTTCGACTGGAGATACGCAGTATTTT. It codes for CASSSTGDTQYF.

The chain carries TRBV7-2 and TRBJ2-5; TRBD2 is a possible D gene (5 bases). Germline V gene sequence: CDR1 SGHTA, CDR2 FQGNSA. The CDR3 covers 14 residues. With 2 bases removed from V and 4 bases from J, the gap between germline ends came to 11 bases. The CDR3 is CASSLPGNSETQYF. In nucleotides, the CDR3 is TGTGCCAGCAGCTTACCCGGGAACTCAGAGACCCAGTACTTC. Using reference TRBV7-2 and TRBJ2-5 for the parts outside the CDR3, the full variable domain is GAGVSQSPSNKVTEKGKDVELRCDPISGHTALYWYRQSLGQGLEFLIYFQGNSAPDKSGLPSDRFSAERTGGSVSTLTIQRTQQEDSAVYLCASSLPGNSETQYFGPGTRLLVL.

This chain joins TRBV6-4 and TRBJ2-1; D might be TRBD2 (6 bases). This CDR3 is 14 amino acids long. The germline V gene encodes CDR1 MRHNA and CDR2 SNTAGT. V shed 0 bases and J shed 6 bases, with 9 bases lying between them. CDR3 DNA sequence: TGTGCCAGCAGTGACTCGGGGGGAGGCAATGAGCAGTTCTTC. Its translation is CASSDSGGGNEQFF.

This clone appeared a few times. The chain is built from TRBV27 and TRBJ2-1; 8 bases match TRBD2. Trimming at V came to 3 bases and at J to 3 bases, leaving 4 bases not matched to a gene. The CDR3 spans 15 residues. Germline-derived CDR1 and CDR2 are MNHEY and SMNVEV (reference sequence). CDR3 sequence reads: CASSFGGGGYNEQFF. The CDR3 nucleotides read TGTGCCAGCAGTTTCGGGGGGGGCGGCTACAATGAGCAGTTCTTC.

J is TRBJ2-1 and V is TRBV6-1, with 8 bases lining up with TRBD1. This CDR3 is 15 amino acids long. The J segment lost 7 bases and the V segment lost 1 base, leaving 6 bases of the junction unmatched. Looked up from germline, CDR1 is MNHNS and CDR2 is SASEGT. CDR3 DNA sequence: TGTGCCAGCAGTGAAGTGACAGGGGAAGGGAATGAGCAGTTCTTC. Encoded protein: CASSEVTGEGNEQFF.

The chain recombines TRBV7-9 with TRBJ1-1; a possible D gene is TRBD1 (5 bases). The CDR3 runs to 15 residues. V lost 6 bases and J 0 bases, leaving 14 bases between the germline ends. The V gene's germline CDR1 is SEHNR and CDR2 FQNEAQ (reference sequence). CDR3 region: CASRSDQGMNTEAFF. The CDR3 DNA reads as TGTGCCAGCAGGTCGGACCAGGGTATGAACACTGAAGCTTTCTTT.

The CDR3 protein is CASSESRGNSPLHF. The DNA for the CDR3 is TGCGCCAGCAGTGAGTCGAGGGGGAATTCACCCCTCCACTTT. V is TRBV10-2 and J is TRBJ1-6, with D tentatively TRBD1 (6 bases). There are 14 residues in the CDR3. The germline V gene encodes CDR1 WSHSY and CDR2 SAAADI. Trimming left V 0 bases short and J 7 bases short, with 7 bases between.

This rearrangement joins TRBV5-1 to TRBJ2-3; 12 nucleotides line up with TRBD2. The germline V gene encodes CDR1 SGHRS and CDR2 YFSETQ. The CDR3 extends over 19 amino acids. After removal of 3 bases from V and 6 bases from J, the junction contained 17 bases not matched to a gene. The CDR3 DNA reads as TGCGCCAGCAGCTCGAGACTAGCGGGAGAGGGTTCGGTGACGGATACGCAGTATTTT. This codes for CASSSRLAGEGSVTDTQYF.

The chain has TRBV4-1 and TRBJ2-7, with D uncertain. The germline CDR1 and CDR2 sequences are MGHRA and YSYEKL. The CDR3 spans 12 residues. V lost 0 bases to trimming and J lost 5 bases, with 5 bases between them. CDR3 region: CASSQDRDEQYF. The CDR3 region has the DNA TGCGCCAGCAGCCAAGATCGGGACGAGCAGTACTTC.

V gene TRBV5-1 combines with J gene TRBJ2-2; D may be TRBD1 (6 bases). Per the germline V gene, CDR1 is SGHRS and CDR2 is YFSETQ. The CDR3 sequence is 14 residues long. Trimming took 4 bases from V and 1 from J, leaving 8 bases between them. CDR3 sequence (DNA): TGCGCCAGCAGCCCACAGGGGAACACCGGGGAGCTGTTTTTT. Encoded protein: CASSPQGNTGELFF.

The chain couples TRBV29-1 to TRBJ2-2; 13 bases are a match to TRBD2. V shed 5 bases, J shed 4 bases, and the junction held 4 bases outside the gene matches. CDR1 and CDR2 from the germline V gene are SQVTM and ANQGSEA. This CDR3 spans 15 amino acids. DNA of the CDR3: TGCAGCGTTCCTACTAGCGGGAGGGCCACCGGGGAGCTGTTTTTT. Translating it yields CSVPTSGRATGELFF.